These 23 T cell receptor beta chains were sequenced from one sample in a study of OX40 agonist ivuxolimab in advanced cancers. Assay: immunoSEQ multiplex PCR; the TCRdb copy retains only in-frame clones and omits some. The sample carries 30,000 to 35,000 clones, 81% recorded once. The material sequenced was CD4+ or CD8+ T cells sorted from blood, taken in a trial of the OX40 agonist ivuxolimab. The source of these receptors is an adult with an advanced solid tumor such as melanoma, head and neck, liver or kidney cancer.

The chain joins TRBV19 to TRBJ1-1, with a tentative D call TRBD1 (6 bases). Germline CDR1 reads LNHDA; CDR2 reads SQIVND (reference sequence). The CDR3 totals 13 residues. The V end lost 3 bases, the J end lost 5 bases, and 10 bases lay between the germline ends. The CDR3 coding sequence is TGTGCCAGTAGTATCCTGAGGGGGACTGAAGCTTTCTTT. As protein: CASSILRGTEAFF. Together with reference TRBV19 and TRBJ1-1, the CDR3 gives the full variable domain: DGGITQSPKYLFRKEGQNVTLSCEQNLNHDAMYWYRQDPGQGLRLIYYSQIVNDFQKGDIAEGYSVSREKKESFPLTVTSAQKNPTAFYLCASSILRGTEAFFGQGTRLTVV.

The chain employs TRBV7-2 and TRBJ1-6; tentatively, D is TRBD1 (6 bases). The germline CDR1 and CDR2 sequences are SGHTA and FQGNSA. V was pared by 6 bases and J by 5 bases, with 14 bases between. The CDR3 consists of 15 residues. CDR3: CASRRDRSHNSPLHF. CDR3 nucleotides: TGTGCCAGCAGACGTGACAGGAGTCATAATTCACCCCTCCACTTT.

This clone was detected a few times. The rearrangement joins TRBV10-2 to TRBJ2-7; 13 bases line up with TRBD2. Germline CDR1 reads WSHSY; CDR2 reads SAAADI. The CDR3 runs to 14 residues. Trimming took 6 bases from V and 7 from J; bases not matched to a gene: 6. The CDR3 here is CASRGTSGTGEQYF. DNA for the CDR3: TGCGCCAGCAGAGGGACTAGCGGGACCGGGGAGCAGTACTTC.

This chain joins TRBV4-3 and TRBJ1-3; no firm D call. This CDR3 has 16 amino acids. Germline V lookup: CDR1 LGHNA, CDR2 YSLEER. Trimming removed 0 bases from V and 0 bases from J, with 9 bases in between. DNA of the CDR3: TGCGCCAGCAGCCAAGAGTATATACCCTCTGGAAACACCATATATTTT. Translated, it gives CASSQEYIPSGNTIYF.

This clone was counted only a few times. The genes are TRBV21-1 and TRBJ2-7. TRBV21-1 is a recognized pseudogene. The CDR3 totals 15 residues. CDR3 sequence reads: CASSKTRGRAYEQYF. For the CDR3, the DNA is TGTGCCAGCAGCAAAACCAGAGGACGGGCCTACGAGCAGTACTTC.

The chain recombines TRBV29-1 with TRBJ1-1, with a tentative D call TRBD1 (5 bases). V was clipped by 5 bases and J by 3 bases, with 16 bases between them. The CDR3 sequence is 14 residues long. Germline V gene lookup returns CDR1 SQVTM and CDR2 ANQGSEA. In DNA form, the CDR3 reads TGCAGCGTTACCCAGGGTCCAGGGTACACTGAAGCTTTCTTT. The encoded protein is CSVTQGPGYTEAFF.

V and J are TRBV7-9 and TRBJ2-3, with D uncertain. The V gene lost 1 base and the J gene lost 2 bases, with 7 bases spanning the gap. From germline, CDR1 is SEHNR and CDR2 FQNEAQ (reference sequence). The CDR3 is made up of 14 amino acids. The CDR3 nucleotides are TGTGCCAGCAGCTTAGGGCAGGTCACAGATACGCAGTATTTT. Its protein is CASSLGQVTDTQYF.

This chain joins TRBV4-1 and TRBJ2-1; a possible D gene is TRBD2 (6 bases). Germline CDR1 reads MGHRA; CDR2 reads YSYEKL. V was cut by 4 bases and J by 6 bases, with 10 bases left in between. This CDR3 is built from 13 residues. The DNA of the CDR3 is TGCGCCAGCAGCCGACGGGAGCCCAATGAGCAGTTCTTC. The encoded protein is CASSRREPNEQFF.

The chain links TRBV12-5 to TRBJ2-2; tentatively, D is TRBD1 (6 bases). This CDR3 contains 17 residues. The V and J ends lost 5 bases and 8 bases respectively, with 24 bases between them. Per the germline V gene, CDR1 is LGHNT and CDR2 is FRNRAP. For the CDR3, the DNA is TGTGCTAGTGGTACAACAGCAGGGGTAGGGATAGTGGGGGAGCTGTTTTTT. Translating it yields CASGTTAGVGIVGELFF.

This clone was seen a few times. In the same sample, other DNA sequences code for this CDR3. The chain joins TRBV18 to TRBJ2-3; the D is unclear. V gave up 0 bases and J gave up 3 bases, with 4 bases separating them. Germline CDR1 and CDR2: KGHSH and LQKENI. This CDR3 has 13 amino acids. CDR3 DNA sequence: TGTGCCAGCTCACCACCTGGTACAGATACGCAGTATTTT. It yields the protein CASSPPGTDTQYF.

The chain couples TRBV2 to TRBJ1-5; D remains unclear. V shed 6 bases and J shed 4 bases, with 13 bases lying between them. The CDR3 is 14 amino acids. Germline CDR1 is SNHLY and CDR2 is FYNNEI. This CDR3 is CASSPLDGNQPQHF. The CDR3 region has the DNA TGTGCCAGCAGCCCGCTAGACGGGAATCAGCCCCAGCATTTT.

This clone was seen only a few times. V usage is TRBV2 and J usage is TRBJ2-7; D may be TRBD1 or TRBD2 (5 bases each). This CDR3 contains 13 residues. CDR1 is SNHLY, CDR2 FYNNEI, per germline. V was clipped by 6 bases and J by 7 bases, with 16 bases between them. CDR3 DNA sequence: TGTGCCAGCAGCCCCGTGTGGGGCGGGGAGCAGTACTTC. It specifies CASSPVWGGEQYF.

J is TRBJ2-3 and V is TRBV4-3, with D hard to call. The germline CDR1 and CDR2 sequences are LGHNA and YSLEER. V gave up 0 bases and J gave up 6 bases, with 13 bases separating them. The CDR3 covers 15 residues. The CDR3 region has the DNA TGCGCCAGCAGCCAAGATCTAAGATCCGGTGATACGCAGTATTTT. This translates into CASSQDLRSGDTQYF.

J is TRBJ1-1 and V is TRBV11-2; D is ambiguous. CDR1 and CDR2 (germline): SGHAT, FQNNGV. The CDR3 has 14 amino acids. Trimming stripped 1 base from V and 4 bases from J, with 10 bases between. The CDR3 DNA sequence: TGTGCCAGCAGCTTAGGAGGTATTGGCACTGAAGCTTTCTTT. As protein: CASSLGGIGTEAFF.

The chain employs TRBV11-2 and TRBJ1-2, with TRBD1 matching 10 bases. This CDR3 contains 14 residues. J lost 7 bases, V lost 1 base, and 3 bases had no gene match. Per the germline V gene, CDR1 is SGHAT and CDR2 is FQNNGV. CDR3 amino acids: CASSLVGQGVGYTF. The CDR3 bases are TGTGCCAGCAGCTTAGTTGGACAGGGGGTTGGCTACACCTTC. The variable domain in full, with the rest retrieved from reference TRBV11-2 and TRBJ1-2, is EAGVAQSPRYKIIEKRQSVAFWCNPISGHATLYWYQQILGQGPKLLIQFQNNGVVDDSQLPKDRFSAERLKGVDSTLKIQPAKLEDSAVYLCASSLVGQGVGYTFGSGTRLTVV.

V is TRBV5-1 and J is TRBJ2-7; the D gene is possibly TRBD2 (5 bases). V lost 4 bases, J lost 10 bases, and 15 bases lay in between. The CDR3 extends over 12 amino acids. Germline V gives CDR1 SGHRS, CDR2 YFSETQ. DNA for the CDR3: TGCGCCAGCAGCCCGGTCGGAGGTCACCAGTACTTC. Protein sequence: CASSPVGGHQYF.

This clone has just a few counts. The chain uses TRBV18 and TRBJ2-7, with D unclear. CDR1 is KGHSH and CDR2 is LQKENI in the germline V gene. Trimming left V 3 bases short and J 5 bases short, with 8 bases between. CDR3 size: 12 residues. CDR3 DNA sequence: TGTGCCAGCTCACCCTCGGTAAACGAGCAGTACTTC. This encodes CASSPSVNEQYF.

The rearrangement uses TRBV4-3 and TRBJ2-3; 7 positions match TRBD2. Germline assignment: CDR1 LGHNA and CDR2 YSLEER. CDR3 length equals 15 residues. After removal of 4 bases from V and 5 bases from J, the junction contained 9 bases not matched to a gene. The CDR3 region has the DNA TGCGCCAGCAGCCCGGCGGGAGTTCTCGTAGATACGCAGTATTTT. As protein: CASSPAGVLVDTQYF.

The rearrangement joins TRBV7-9 to TRBJ1-3, with a weak D call TRBD1 (5 bases). The CDR3 length is 15 residues. The germline V gene has CDR1 SEHNR and CDR2 FQNEAQ (reference sequence). The V gene lost 4 bases and the J gene lost 0 bases, with 10 bases spanning the gap. CDR3 residues: CASSSRESSGNTIYF. The DNA of the CDR3 is TGTGCCAGCAGCTCCAGGGAGAGCTCTGGAAACACCATATATTTT.

The rearrangement joins TRBV6-1 to TRBJ2-2; D is unclear. Germline lookup yields CDR1 MNHNS and CDR2 SASEGT. The CDR3 contains 11 residues. V gave up 5 bases and J gave up 6 bases, with 4 bases separating them. The DNA for the CDR3 is TGTGCCAGCAGTTTTCCCGGGGAGCTGTTTTTT. It specifies CASSFPGELFF.

This clone was picked up one time. The V call is TRBV18, the J call TRBJ2-7, with TRBD1 matching 9 bases. Trimming at V came to 2 bases and at J to 0 bases, leaving 5 bases not matched to a gene. The germline V gene encodes CDR1 KGHSH and CDR2 LQKENI. The CDR3 contains 16 residues. The CDR3 region has the DNA TGTGCCAGCTCACCATGGACAGGGGCCGTCTCCTACGAGCAGTACTTC. It is translated as CASSPWTGAVSYEQYF.

V and J are TRBV7-2 and TRBJ1-5; possible D gene TRBD1, 6 bases. V gave up 1 base and J gave up 3 bases, with 10 bases separating them. CDR3 length: 15 residues. Germline CDR1 SGHTA, CDR2 FQGNSA. The CDR3 loop is CASSLGGGSNQPQHF. The CDR3 bases are TGTGCCAGCAGCTTAGGTGGGGGCTCCAATCAGCCCCAGCATTTT.

This chain joins TRBV5-6 and TRBJ1-4; no clear D. Germline V CDR1 and CDR2: SGHDT, YYEEEE. This CDR3 has 14 amino acids. V was trimmed by 4 bases and J by 6 bases, leaving 13 bases between them. In nucleotides, the CDR3 is TGTGCCAGCAGCGGCGGCAGGCCTTATGAAAAACTGTTTTTT. As protein: CASSGGRPYEKLFF.